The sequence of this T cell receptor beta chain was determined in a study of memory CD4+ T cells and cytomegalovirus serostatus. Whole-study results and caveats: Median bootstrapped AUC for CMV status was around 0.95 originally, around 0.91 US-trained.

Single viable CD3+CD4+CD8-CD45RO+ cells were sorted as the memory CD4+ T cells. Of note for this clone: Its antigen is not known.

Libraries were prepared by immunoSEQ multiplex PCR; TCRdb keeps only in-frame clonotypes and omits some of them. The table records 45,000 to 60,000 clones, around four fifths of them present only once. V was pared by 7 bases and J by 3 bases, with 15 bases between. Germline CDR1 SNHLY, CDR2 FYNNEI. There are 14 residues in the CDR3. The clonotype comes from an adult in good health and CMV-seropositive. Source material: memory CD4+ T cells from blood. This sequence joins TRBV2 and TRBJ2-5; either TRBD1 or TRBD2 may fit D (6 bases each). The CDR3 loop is CASKVGGSKETQYF. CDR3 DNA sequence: TGTGCCAGCAAGGTCGGGGGCTCGAAAGAGACCCAGTACTTC.